This TCR beta chain is from a study of spatial heterogeneity in lung cancer. This clonotype was observed many times. The CDR3 covers 16 residues. Unmatched junction bases numbered 12, after V lost 5 bases and J lost 6 bases. The germline CDR1 and CDR2 sequences are ENHRY and SYGVKD. The time point was: blood at routine non-recurrence follow-up after resection. Whole RNA, which was extracted from tumor, nontumor lung tissue or frozen PBMC, was sequenced without any cell sorting. A distinct unique molecular identifier was carried by each TCR cDNA molecule. One entry per CDR3 protein, called by TCRdb with MiXCR from the 5' RACE reads. The table lists under 30,000 distinct CDR3 sequences, 4.5% to 7.5% of them singletons.

This specimen consisted of PBMCs, obtained at follow-up. The chain uses TRBV10-3 and TRBJ2-3, with 9 bases matching TRBD2. This TCR came from a male donor with early-stage non-small cell lung cancer. CDR3 coding DNA: TGTGCCATCAGTTCGTGGACTAGCGCGGAGTCCGATACGCAGTATTTT. It translates to CAISSWTSAESDTQYF.